Shown below are 28 T cell receptor beta chains from a single sample sequenced in a study of cytomegalovirus exposure and HLA in healthy donors (dated by TCRdb to 2017 to 2019). Libraries were built with the immunoSEQ multiplex PCR assay. TCRdb obtained this table from immuneACCESS and retained in-frame rearrangements with V and J assigned. These tables miss some clones; where compared with another copy, unresolved V genes account for less than half of the shortfall, and the remainder is unexplained. For this sample there are around 150,000 clones; about nine tenths appear just once. Under 4.5% of the sample goes to the ten largest clones. The sequencing sample was made of PBMCs. These receptors all come from a man in his late teens or twenties in good health and CMV-seropositive.

The V call is TRBV5-6, the J call TRBJ2-1; a possible D gene is TRBD1 (5 bases). Germline assignment: CDR1 SGHDT and CDR2 YYEEEE. This CDR3 comprises 14 residues. V lost 0 bases to trimming and J lost 8 bases, with 12 bases between them. CDR3 region: CASSLAYRTYEQFF. For the CDR3, the DNA is TGTGCCAGCAGCTTGGCCTACAGGACCTATGAGCAGTTCTTC.

This chain joins TRBV4-1 and TRBJ2-7; D possibly corresponds to TRBD2 (6 bases). The CDR3 is 15 residues long. V shed 1 base and J shed 3 bases, with 13 bases lying between them. The germline gives CDR1 MGHRA, CDR2 YSYEKL. The CDR3 protein is CASSQVSGDYYEQYF. DNA for the CDR3: TGCGCCAGCAGCCAAGTTTCGGGAGACTACTACGAGCAGTACTTC.

V usage is TRBV5-1 and J usage is TRBJ2-2; 9 nucleotides agree with TRBD1. In germline, CDR1 is SGHRS, CDR2 YFSETQ. The CDR3 contains 14 residues. Trimming removed 0 bases from V and 6 bases from J; junction bases left unmatched: 0. The chain's CDR3 is CASSLGQGAGELFF. CDR3 bases: TGCGCCAGCAGCTTGGGACAGGGGGCCGGGGAGCTGTTTTTT.

The CDR3 loop reads CASSREGPNTGELFF. In DNA form, the CDR3 reads TGTGCCAGCTCTCGGGAAGGGCCGAACACCGGGGAGCTGTTTTTT. The chain uses TRBV2 and TRBJ2-2; D might be TRBD2 (5 bases). This CDR3 spans 15 amino acids. Germline V gene data show CDR1 as SNHLY and CDR2 as FYNNEI. Trimming pared 8 bases from V and 0 bases from J, leaving 13 bases between.

This CDR3 is CSVEGDRDYNEQFF. CDR3 coding DNA: TGCAGCGTTGAGGGGGACAGGGACTACAATGAGCAGTTCTTC. The genes are TRBV29-1 and TRBJ2-1, with TRBD1 identical over 9 bases. Germline V CDR1 and CDR2: SQVTM, ANQGSEA. CDR3 length: 14 residues. V lost 3 bases and J lost 3; bases outside the gene matches: 3.

The V gene is TRBV23-1, the J gene TRBJ2-7, with 8 nucleotides matching TRBD1. TRBV23-1 is an ORF, with its function uncertain. The CDR3 length is 12 residues. V lost 8 bases and J lost 4; bases outside the gene matches: 4. The CDR3 DNA is TGCGCCAGCCGACAGGGGCAGTACGAGCAGTACTTC. Encoded protein: CASRQGQYEQYF.

The V and J genes are TRBV12-5 and TRBJ2-1, with D uncertain. CDR3 size: 13 residues. Trimming took 0 bases from V and 7 from J, leaving 7 bases between them. Germline V CDR1 and CDR2: LGHNT, FRNRAP. The CDR3 region has the DNA TGTGCTAGTGGTTTGGTAGCGTCGAATGAGCAGTTCTTC. Its translation: CASGLVASNEQFF. Based on the CDR3 plus reference TRBV12-5 and TRBJ2-1, the full variable domain is DARVTQTPRHKVTEMGQEVTMRCQPILGHNTVFWYRQTMMQGLELLAYFRNRAPLDDSGMPKDRFSAEMPDATLATLKIQPSEPRDSAVYFCASGLVASNEQFFGPGTRLTVL.

The chain combines TRBV5-1 with TRBJ2-1; the match to TRBD2 covers 7 bases. The CDR3 covers 15 residues. Germline trimming cut 0 bases from V and 9 bases from J; bases unmatched to any gene: 9. Germline V gene lookup returns CDR1 SGHRS and CDR2 YFSETQ. CDR3 sequence: CASSLVSGPGGEQFF. CDR3 DNA sequence: TGCGCCAGCAGCTTGGTTAGCGGCCCGGGGGGTGAGCAGTTCTTC.

This clone has a handful of counts. V is TRBV4-1 and J is TRBJ2-7; TRBD2 matches at 11 bases. The CDR3 totals 16 residues. Unmatched junction bases numbered 5, after V lost 3 bases and J lost 1 base. Germline CDR1 MGHRA, CDR2 YSYEKL. The CDR3 sequence is CASSHTSGSGSYEQYF. The CDR3, as DNA: TGCGCCAGCAGCCACACTAGCGGGAGTGGTTCCTACGAGCAGTACTTC.

CDR3 in amino acids: CASSTIFSGEGAGELFF. Written as DNA, the CDR3 is TGTGCCAGCAGCACCATTTTCTCGGGAGAAGGAGCCGGGGAGCTGTTTTTT. J is TRBJ2-2 and V is TRBV11-2, with D perhaps TRBD2 (6 bases). There are 17 residues in the CDR3. V dropped 5 bases and J dropped 6 bases, with 22 bases sitting between them. Germline V lookup: CDR1 SGHAT, CDR2 FQNNGV.

The chain has TRBV18 and TRBJ2-5; 8 nucleotides match TRBD1. CDR1 and CDR2 (germline): KGHSH, LQKENI. The CDR3 loop spans 14 amino acids. Trimming at V came to 3 bases and at J to 5 bases, leaving 5 bases not matched to a gene. In nucleotides, the CDR3 is TGTGCCAGCTCACCGAGACAGGGGATGGAGACCCAGTACTTC. It specifies CASSPRQGMETQYF. Based on the CDR3 plus reference TRBV18 and TRBJ2-5, the full variable domain is NAGVMQNPRHLVRRRGQEARLRCSPMKGHSHVYWYRQLPEEGLKFMVYLQKENIIDESGMPKERFSAEFPKEGPSILRIQQVVRGDSAAYFCASSPRQGMETQYFGPGTRLLVL.

This clone was seen once. The chain is built from TRBV27 and TRBJ2-7, with D perhaps matching TRBD1 (6 bases). Trimming removed 7 bases at V and 2 bases at J, with 18 bases between. The CDR3 is 15 residues long. Germline-derived CDR1 and CDR2 are MNHEY and SMNVEV (reference sequence). The CDR3 sequence: CASTTVTGSTYEQYF. CDR3 nucleotides: TGTGCCAGCACGACCGTGACAGGATCTACCTACGAGCAGTACTTC.

This clone was observed a handful of times. The genes are TRBV5-4 and TRBJ2-5; 10 nucleotides align to TRBD1. Trimming cost V 4 bases and J 4 bases; bases outside gene matches: 7. The CDR3 is 15 amino acids. Germline-derived CDR1 and CDR2 are SGHNT and YYREEE (reference sequence). The CDR3 DNA reads TGTGCCAGCAGCAGGACGACAGGGGGCGGAGAGACCCAGTACTTC. Protein product: CASSRTTGGGETQYF.

The V gene is TRBV7-6, the J gene TRBJ1-1; 7 bases map to TRBD1. The CDR3 consists of 15 residues. V trimming: 5 bases; J trimming: 0 bases; junction bases outside the gene matches: 6. From germline, CDR1 is SGHVS and CDR2 FNYEAQ. The CDR3, as DNA: TGTGCCAGCAGCCTACCGACAGGGCTGAACACTGAAGCTTTCTTT. Translation: CASSLPTGLNTEAFF.

This chain joins TRBV6-6 and TRBJ2-3; 7 bases are shared with TRBD2. Germline lookup yields CDR1 MNHNY and CDR2 SVGAGI (reference sequence). CDR3 length equals 15 residues. Germline trimming cut 6 bases from V and 0 bases from J; bases unmatched to any gene: 6. The CDR3 DNA reads TGTGCCAGCAGGATGGGGGGGACTAGCACAGATACGCAGTATTTT. It codes for CASRMGGTSTDTQYF.

The CDR3 protein is CASSDGTGFHYEQYF. For the CDR3, the DNA is TGTGCCAGCAGCGACGGGACAGGGTTTCACTACGAGCAGTACTTC. This chain connects TRBV7-9 to TRBJ2-7; TRBD1 matches 9 bases. Germline assignment: CDR1 SEHNR and CDR2 FQNEAQ (reference sequence). This CDR3 region has 15 residues. V lost 5 bases to trimming and J lost 3 bases; unmatched junction nucleotides: 8.

This clone has a single count. The chain has TRBV6-4 and TRBJ2-1; D is ambiguous. V lost 2 bases to trimming and J lost 7 bases, with 3 bases between them. This CDR3 is 11 amino acids long. Germline-derived CDR1 and CDR2 are MRHNA and SNTAGT. This chain's CDR3 is CASSDRNEQFF. The CDR3 DNA reads TGTGCCAGCAGTGACCGGAATGAGCAGTTCTTC.

The CDR3 region is CASSEERVLSSYEQYF. DNA for the CDR3: TGTGCCAGTAGTGAAGAGCGGGTCCTGAGCTCCTACGAGCAGTACTTC. V gene TRBV19 combines with J gene TRBJ2-7; possible D gene TRBD2, 6 bases. Germline loops: CDR1 LNHDA, CDR2 SQIVND (reference sequence). V shed 5 bases and J shed 0 bases, with 17 bases lying between them. CDR3 size: 16 residues.

This chain links TRBV20-1 with TRBJ1-2, with D unclear. This CDR3 has 11 amino acids. Germline CDR1 reads DFQATT; CDR2 reads SNEGSKA (reference sequence). Trimming cost V 3 bases and J 2 bases, with 4 bases left between them. This CDR3 is CSASKNYGYTF. The CDR3 nucleotides read TGCAGTGCTAGCAAAAACTATGGCTACACCTTC.

This chain links TRBV6-1 with TRBJ2-7; 7 positions match TRBD1. The germline V gene encodes CDR1 MNHNS and CDR2 SASEGT. The CDR3 extends over 15 amino acids. J gave up 0 bases and V 7 bases, and 9 bases lay outside the gene matches. The CDR3 loop is CASKGQPASSYEQYF. The CDR3, as DNA: TGTGCCAGCAAGGGACAGCCGGCGAGCTCCTACGAGCAGTACTTC.

The rearrangement links TRBV5-1 to TRBJ1-3; 9 nucleotides agree with TRBD1. Trimming took 4 bases from V and 4 from J; bases not matched to a gene: 3. Per the germline V gene, CDR1 is SGHRS and CDR2 is YFSETQ. CDR3 size: 14 residues. The CDR3 sequence is CASSPGTGGNTIYF. The CDR3 DNA follows: TGCGCCAGCAGCCCTGGGACAGGGGGAAACACCATATATTTT.

The genes are TRBV29-1 and TRBJ2-3, with a possible D match to TRBD2 (6 bases). Germline assignment: CDR1 SQVTM and CDR2 ANQGSEA. V was clipped by 0 bases and J by 1 base, with 14 bases between them. The CDR3 length is 16 residues. Here the CDR3 DNA reads TGCAGCGTTGAAGATTGGCCTAGCGTCCGCACAGATACGCAGTATTTT. Its translation is CSVEDWPSVRTDTQYF.

The V and J genes are TRBV19 and TRBJ2-7, with D unclear. The CDR3 length is 13 residues. V shed 3 bases and J shed 4 bases, with 10 bases lying between them. CDR1 LNHDA and CDR2 SQIVND come from the germline V gene (reference sequence). The CDR3, as DNA: TGTGCCAGTAGTATTGAGGTGGAGTACGAGCAGTACTTC. This encodes CASSIEVEYEQYF.

This clone was seen a handful of times. V and J are TRBV29-1 and TRBJ2-7, with D maybe TRBD2 (5 bases). This CDR3 comprises 14 residues. With 4 bases removed from V and 6 bases from J, the gap between germline ends came to 19 bases. CDR1 is SQVTM, CDR2 ANQGSEA, per germline. This CDR3 reads CSVGRSGRVGEQYF. The CDR3 bases are TGCAGCGTTGGCAGGAGCGGAAGAGTAGGCGAGCAGTACTTC.

The chain combines TRBV30 with TRBJ1-2, with 8 bases matching TRBD1. Germline V lookup: CDR1 GTSNPN, CDR2 SVGIG (reference sequence). The length of the CDR3 is 15 residues. V dropped 8 bases and J dropped 5; count of bases not matched to a gene: 16. DNA of the CDR3: TGTGCCGTGGGGCCGGACAGGGTGTTTGCGTATGGCTACACCTTC. Protein: CAVGPDRVFAYGYTF.

This chain connects TRBV15 to TRBJ2-7, with D possibly matching TRBD2 (6 bases). Trimming took 5 bases from V and 0 from J, leaving 11 bases between them. The CDR3 sequence is 14 residues long. CDR1 and CDR2 from the germline V gene are LNHNV and YYDKDF (reference sequence). CDR3 coding DNA: TGTGCCACCAGCTTAAGGACTATCTCCTACGAGCAGTACTTC. This codes for CATSLRTISYEQYF.

V and J are TRBV6-5 and TRBJ2-1; perhaps TRBD2 as D (6 bases). Trimming removed 0 bases from V and 8 bases from J, with 8 bases in between. Germline V gene lookup returns CDR1 MNHEY and CDR2 SVGAGI. The CDR3 contains 13 residues. The CDR3 sequence is CASSYSGGYEQFF. The CDR3 DNA is TGTGCCAGCAGTTACTCTGGGGGGTATGAGCAGTTCTTC.

This clone was found a few times. This rearrangement joins TRBV7-3 to TRBJ2-7, with TRBD2 matching over 10 bases. Germline loops: CDR1 SGHTA, CDR2 FQGTGA. The ends lost 5 bases at V and 5 bases at J; junction bases unmatched: 6. CDR3 length equals 14 residues. CDR3 residues: CASSPSGSGDEQYF. As DNA, the CDR3 is TGTGCCAGCAGCCCTAGCGGGAGTGGGGACGAGCAGTACTTC. The full variable domain, its missing parts supplied by reference TRBV7-3 and TRBJ2-7, is GAGVSQTPSNKVTEKGKYVELRCDPISGHTALYWYRQSLGQGPEFLIYFQGTGAADDSGLPNDRFFAVRPEGSVSTLKIQRTERGDSAVYLCASSPSGSGDEQYFGPGTRLTVT.